Listed below are T cell receptor beta chains from one sample, sequenced in a study of response to subunit inactivated influenza vaccine. TCRdb re-analysed the RT-PCR reads in MiXCR, keeping a single row per CDR3 protein. This table holds around 790,000 distinct CDR3 sequences, 21% found once. This material consisted of PBMCs from blood, taken around 5 days after vaccination. The receptors were sampled from a man aged 50-60 years who received an inactivated influenza vaccine. The CDR3 runs from the conserved cysteine through the conserved F or W.

length | J | V | CDR3
15 | TRBJ2-5 | TRBV6-2/TRBV6-3 | CASSYFGGARQTQYF
15 | TRBJ2-1 | TRBV5-1 | CASSLVAATYNEQFF
13 | TRBJ1-5 | TRBV25-1 | CASSETGASPQHF
12 | TRBJ2-5 | TRBV7-8 | CATFVGRETQYF
11 | TRBJ2-7 | TRBV29-1 | CSAQDRYEQYF
16 | TRBJ2-7 | TRBV10-3 | CAISESSGGEGYEQYF
14 | TRBJ2-3 | TRBV29-1 | CSVETGAPGDTQYF
14 | TRBJ2-2 | TRBV20-1 | CSAGLAGVTGELFF
16 | TRBJ1-5 | TRBV4-1 | CASSQDNVGGNQPQHF
16 | TRBJ2-3 | TRBV6-5 | CASSYGRGSGTDTQYF
14 | TRBJ2-7 | TRBV20-1 | CSARETPGPYEQYF
14 | TRBJ1-5 | TRBV6-5 | CASSYDPSNQPQHF
15 | TRBJ2-3 | TRBV12-3/TRBV12-4 | CASSLYRTSTDTQYF
17 | TRBJ2-1 | TRBV6-1 | CASRPRTGSSSYNEQFF
15 | TRBJ1-2 | TRBV7-2 | CASSLVLGSEVGYTF
16 | TRBJ2-7 | TRBV5-1 | CASSPGDPRSLSEQYF
13 | TRBJ2-7 | TRBV7-3 | CASSLSRLNEQYF
15 | TRBJ1-5 | TRBV10-3 | CAIRRDGESNQPQHF
11 | TRBJ2-7 | TRBV20-1 | CSARTAYEQYF
13 | TRBJ2-7 | TRBV7-9 | CASSSQEAYEQYF
15 | TRBJ2-3 | TRBV7-2 | CASSARGGYTDTQYF
14 | TRBJ2-7 | TRBV18 | CASSPLGASYEQYF